What follows are 2 T cell receptor beta chains derived from one specimen sequenced in a study of immune evolution from preneoplasia to lung adenocarcinoma. Profiling relied on immunoSEQ multiplex PCR, and the TCRdb table lists in-frame clones only, not all of them. The sample shows some 4,000 clones, less than 85% of them seen only once. The sequenced sample was FFPE invasive lung adenocarcinoma tissue. The receptors were sampled from a person between 35 and 59 years old with lung adenocarcinoma. Some clones in this sample may be carry-over from other donors' samples.

Details on this clone: A junction end diverges from the germline sequence, so it may reflect a read error. The genes are TRBV20-1 and TRBJ2-7; 8 bases are shared with TRBD1. The CDR3 covers 9 residues. Germline CDR1 and CDR2: DFQATT and SNEGSKA (reference sequence). CDR3 amino acids: CSAGGQVNF. In nucleotides, the CDR3 is TGCAGTGCGGGGGGACAGGTTAACTTC.

V is TRBV7-2 and J is TRBJ2-3; 9 bases agree with TRBD1. Germline lookup yields CDR1 SGHTA and CDR2 FQGNSA. With V trimmed by 2 bases and J by 4 bases, 1 base remained unmatched. CDR3 size: 14 residues. This chain's CDR3 is CASSLRQGADTQYF. CDR3 DNA sequence: TGTGCCAGCAGCTTACGACAGGGGGCAGATACGCAGTATTTT.